This T cell receptor (beta chain) derives from a study of T cells in tuberculosis. V was pared by 8 bases and J by 1 base, with 2 bases of the junction left unmatched. The germline V gene encodes CDR1 GTSNPN and CDR2 SVGIG (reference sequence). CDR3 length equals 12 residues. Profiled with immunoSEQ multiplex PCR; TCRdb holds only in-frame clones, not every one. The sample includes 35,000 to 55,000 clones, approximately 94% of them seen just once. This sequence was found in a donor aged 10-30 years with latent tuberculosis or without tuberculosis infection. Some clones in this sample may be carry-over from other donors' samples. The source material was PBMCs. The chain couples TRBV30 to TRBJ2-7; 10 nucleotides match TRBD1. CDR3 loop: CAGQGGSYEQYF. DNA for the CDR3: TGTGCCGGACAGGGGGGATCCTACGAGCAGTACTTC.